Here is one T cell receptor (beta chain) with its context. Participants came from roughly 25 US areas, aged roughly 18 to 89 years. This CDR3 comprises 14 residues. V gave up 4 bases and J gave up 5 bases; unmatched junction bases: 3. CDR1 and CDR2 (germline): SEHNR, FQNEAQ (reference sequence). The method was immunoSEQ multiplex PCR; TCRdb's version includes in-frame clones alone and lacks a portion of them. The repertoire holds 270,000 or so clones, with about 87% as singletons. The data belong to a study of blood T cell repertoires in COVID-19. This clonotype originated in a woman between 40 and 55 years old with acute COVID-19. Sequenced input: PBMCs or T cells enriched from blood (not recorded which). The V gene is TRBV7-9, the J gene TRBJ2-1; TRBD1 matches 9 bases. The CDR3 DNA follows: TGTGCCAGCAGCTCCGGGACAGGGAACAATGAGCAGTTCTTC. As protein: CASSSGTGNNEQFF.